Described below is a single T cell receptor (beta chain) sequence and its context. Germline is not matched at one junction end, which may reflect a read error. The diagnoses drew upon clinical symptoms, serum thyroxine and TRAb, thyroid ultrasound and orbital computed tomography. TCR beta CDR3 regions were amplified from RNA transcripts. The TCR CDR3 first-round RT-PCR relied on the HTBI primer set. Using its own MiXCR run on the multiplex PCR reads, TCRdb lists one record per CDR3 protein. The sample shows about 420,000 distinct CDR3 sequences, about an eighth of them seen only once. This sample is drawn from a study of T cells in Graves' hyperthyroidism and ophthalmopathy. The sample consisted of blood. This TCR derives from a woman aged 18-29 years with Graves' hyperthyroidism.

The CDR3 sequence is CAGRNQENTEAFF. CDR3 nucleotides: TGTGCCGGCAGAAACCAGGAGAACACTGAAGCTTTCTTT. The J gene is TRBJ1-1, the V gene TRBV12-3 or TRBV12-4; D gene unclear. The length of the CDR3 is 13 residues.